This T cell receptor (beta chain) was captured by sequencing in a study of early T cells in non-severe SARS-CoV-2 infection. In TCRdb, the 5' RACE reads were re-called with MiXCR into one record per CDR3 protein. The repertoire consists of tens of thousands of distinct CDR3 sequences, with approximately 10% occurring once and the leading ten covering approximately 4%. Material: whole blood, obtained at baseline. This TCR was sampled from an adult who was a healthcare worker with PCR-confirmed SARS-CoV-2 infection or an uninfected control (not recorded which).

CDR3 sequence reads: CSAREGLNEQFF. CDR3 nucleotide sequence: TGCAGTGCTAGAGAGGGACTTAATGAGCAGTTCTTC. This sequence joins TRBV20-1 and TRBJ2-1, with D possibly matching TRBD2 (6 bases). This CDR3 spans 12 amino acids. With 0 bases removed from V and 7 bases from J, the gap between germline ends came to 7 bases. The germline gives CDR1 DFQATT, CDR2 SNEGSKA (reference sequence).